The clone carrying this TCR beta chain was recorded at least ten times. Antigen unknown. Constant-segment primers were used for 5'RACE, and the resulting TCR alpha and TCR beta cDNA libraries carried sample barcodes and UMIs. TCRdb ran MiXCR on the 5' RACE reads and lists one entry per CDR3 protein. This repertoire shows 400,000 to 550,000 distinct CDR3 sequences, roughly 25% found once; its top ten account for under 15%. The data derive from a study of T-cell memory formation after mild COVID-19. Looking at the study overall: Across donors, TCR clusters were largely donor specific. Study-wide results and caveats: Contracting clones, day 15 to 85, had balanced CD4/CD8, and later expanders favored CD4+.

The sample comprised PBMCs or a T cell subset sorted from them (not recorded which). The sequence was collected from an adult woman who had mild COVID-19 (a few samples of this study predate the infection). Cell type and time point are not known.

The CDR3 reads CASSPRQQETQYF. The CDR3, as DNA: TGTGCCAGCTCACCCCGGCAGCAAGAGACCCAGTACTTC. The chain joins TRBV18 to TRBJ2-5; D remains ambiguous. V lost 3 bases and J 2 bases, leaving 7 bases between the germline ends. This CDR3 contains 13 residues. Germline V gene data show CDR1 as KGHSH and CDR2 as LQKENI.